What follows are 18 T cell receptor beta chains derived from one specimen sequenced in a study of cytotoxic CD8 clonotypes in ibrutinib-treated CLL. The table came from immunoSEQ multiplex PCR; TCRdb's copy has only in-frame clones and leaves some out. The repertoire holds roughly 150,000 clones, with about 88% as singletons. The material sequenced was PBMCs, taken at disease progression, from a patient treated with ibrutinib. These receptors were collected from a human donor with chronic lymphocytic leukemia.

This clone was observed a few times. The chain has TRBV14 and TRBJ1-5; a weak D match, TRBD1 (6 bases). V lost 5 bases and J lost 1, with 9 bases in between. This CDR3 has 14 residues. Germline V gives CDR1 SGHDN, CDR2 FVKESK. CDR3 DNA sequence: TGTGCCAGCAGCGGGGACATAAGCAATCAGCCCCAGCATTTT. This encodes CASSGDISNQPQHF.

The chain couples TRBV13 to TRBJ2-1; 8 bases line up with TRBD2. V was pared by 6 bases and J by 3 bases, with 7 bases of the junction left unmatched. Germline V CDR1 and CDR2: PRHDT, FYEKMQ (reference sequence). This CDR3 has 15 amino acids. For the CDR3, the DNA is TGTGCCAGCAGTCGTAGCGGGGACCTCTACAATGAGCAGTTCTTC. Protein product: CASSRSGDLYNEQFF. Together with reference TRBV13 and TRBJ2-1, the CDR3 gives the full variable domain: AAGVIQSPRHLIKEKRETATLKCYPIPRHDTVYWYQQGPGQDPQFLISFYEKMQSDKGSIPDRFSAQQFSDYHSELNMSSLELGDSALYFCASSRSGDLYNEQFFGPGTRLTVL.

The chain has TRBV7-3 and TRBJ2-2; possibly TRBD2 for D (5 bases). Germline CDR1 reads SGHTA; CDR2 reads FQGTGA. The V end was cut by 3 bases, the J end by 6 bases, with 11 bases between. The CDR3 loop spans 14 amino acids. The chain's CDR3 is CASSFARESGELFF. CDR3 DNA sequence: TGTGCCAGCAGCTTCGCGAGGGAATCCGGGGAGCTGTTTTTT.

V and J are TRBV18 and TRBJ1-1; 7 bases fit TRBD1. The CDR3 is 13 amino acids. Germline V gene lookup returns CDR1 KGHSH and CDR2 LQKENI. The junction had 5 bases not matched to a gene; V was cut back by 6 bases and J by 4 bases. Written as DNA, the CDR3 is TGTGCCAGCTCCCAGGACAGGAGCACTGAAGCTTTCTTT. The encoded protein is CASSQDRSTEAFF.

The chain uses TRBV5-6 and TRBJ2-4; D is uncertain. The CDR3 consists of 16 residues. V lost 1 base and J 0 bases, leaving 11 bases between the germline ends. Germline CDR1 and CDR2: SGHDT and YYEEEE. In DNA, the CDR3 is TGTGCCAGCAGCTTGAATCGGATTTTAGCCAAAAACATTCAGTACTTC. It specifies CASSLNRILAKNIQYF.

This clone was detected once. The J gene is TRBJ1-1, the V gene TRBV15; D is unresolved. Trimming shortened V by 8 bases and J by 1 base, and 11 bases separated the two germline ends. The CDR3 sequence is 13 residues long. Germline-derived CDR1 and CDR2 are LNHNV and YYDKDF (reference sequence). CDR3 nucleotides: TGTGCCACCCAACGCCGAGGGAACACTGAAGCTTTCTTT. Its protein product is CATQRRGNTEAFF.

This chain links TRBV4-1 with TRBJ1-1, with TRBD1 matching over 9 bases. This CDR3 spans 18 amino acids. Germline V gives CDR1 MGHRA, CDR2 YSYEKL. V shed 0 bases and J 2 bases; nucleotides not matched to a gene: 10. The CDR3 region is CASSQEITGGMRNTEAFF. CDR3 in DNA: TGCGCCAGCAGCCAAGAGATCACAGGGGGCATGCGTAACACTGAAGCTTTCTTT.

The rearrangement joins TRBV1 to TRBJ2-2. TRBV1 is deemed a pseudogene. The CDR3 spans 13 residues. For the CDR3, the DNA is TGCACCAGCAGCCGAGTGGGGACCGGGGAGCTGTTTTTT. It translates to CTSSRVGTGELFF.

This clone was picked up a small number of times. The chain carries TRBV25-1 and TRBJ1-2, with D tentatively TRBD1 (5 bases). This CDR3 region has 14 residues. Looked up from germline, CDR1 is MGHDK and CDR2 is SYGVNS. Trimming shortened V by 1 base and J by 3 bases, and 9 bases separated the two germline ends. Here the CDR3 DNA reads TGTGCCAGCAGTGAATTATTCAGGGACTATGGCTACACCTTC. Protein: CASSELFRDYGYTF.

V gene TRBV2 combines with J gene TRBJ2-7; 9 nucleotides agree with TRBD1. Trimming took 6 bases from V and 5 from J; bases not matched to a gene: 11. Looked up from germline, CDR1 is SNHLY and CDR2 is FYNNEI. This CDR3 contains 15 residues. The CDR3 DNA follows: TGTGCCAGCAGCGAAAGGACAGGGGAAGGCGACGAGCAGTACTTC. Translation: CASSERTGEGDEQYF.

The chain is built from TRBV28 and TRBJ2-1; D gene ambiguous. V was trimmed by 5 bases and J by 12 bases, leaving 11 bases between them. CDR3 size: 11 residues. CDR1 MDHEN and CDR2 SYDVKM come from the germline V gene. CDR3 amino acids: CASSKEPRQFF. CDR3 DNA: TGTGCCAGCAGTAAAGAGCCTCGGCAGTTCTTC. The complete variable domain, with remaining parts taken from reference TRBV28 and TRBJ2-1, reads DVKVTQSSRYLVKRTGEKVFLECVQDMDHENMFWYRQDPGLGLRLIYFSYDVKMKEKGDIPEGYSVSREKKERFSLILESASTNQTSMYLCASSKEPRQFFGPGTRLTVL.

The V and J genes are TRBV7-2 and TRBJ2-5, with TRBD2 matching 8 bases. The germline gives CDR1 SGHTA, CDR2 FQGNSA. V trimming: 5 bases; J trimming: 4 bases; junction bases outside the gene matches: 9. This CDR3 contains 15 residues. The CDR3 DNA reads as TGTGCCAGCAGCCGGACTAGCCTCCCCCGAGAGACCCAGTACTTC. It specifies CASSRTSLPRETQYF.

This clone came up once. The chain recombines TRBV27 with TRBJ1-1; D may be TRBD1 (6 bases). This CDR3 is built from 13 residues. Germline lookup yields CDR1 MNHEY and CDR2 SMNVEV (reference sequence). V lost 6 bases, J lost 6 bases, and 14 bases lay in between. Here the CDR3 DNA reads TGTGCCAGCAGGGGGACATCCATCTCTGAAGCTTTCTTT. Translating gives CASRGTSISEAFF.

The chain couples TRBV30 to TRBJ2-1, with 7 bases that match TRBD2. V shed 5 bases, J shed 6 bases, and the junction held 4 bases outside the gene matches. Germline CDR1 is GTSNPN and CDR2 is SVGIG (reference sequence). The CDR3 sequence is 12 residues long. This chain's CDR3 is CAWARGVNEQFF. The DNA for the CDR3 is TGTGCCTGGGCTCGGGGGGTCAATGAGCAGTTCTTC.

This chain uses TRBV4-1 with TRBJ1-2; D may be TRBD1 (6 bases). Germline V lookup: CDR1 MGHRA, CDR2 YSYEKL. This CDR3 has 15 amino acids. Trimming pared 0 bases from V and 4 bases from J, leaving 12 bases between. CDR3: CASSQDDGGRYGYTF. CDR3 sequence (DNA): TGCGCCAGCAGCCAAGATGACGGGGGCCGCTATGGCTACACCTTC.

As DNA, the CDR3 is TGTGCCAGCAGCCTAAACAGGGGGCGCGGAAGCACTGAAGCTTTCTTT. Its protein is CASSLNRGRGSTEAFF. The rearrangement uses TRBV28 and TRBJ1-1, with TRBD1 matching over 9 bases. Germline CDR1 is MDHEN and CDR2 is SYDVKM. CDR3 length: 16 amino acids. The V and J ends lost 6 bases and 4 bases, in that order; junction bases with no gene match: 12.

This clone was recorded once. V usage is TRBV6-1 and J usage is TRBJ1-5; 7 bases are shared with TRBD1. The germline gives CDR1 MNHNS, CDR2 SASEGT. Trimming at V came to 6 bases and at J to 4 bases, leaving 6 bases not matched to a gene. CDR3 length equals 14 residues. CDR3 protein: CASSRGTDNQPQHF. For the CDR3, the DNA is TGTGCCAGCAGCCGCGGGACAGATAATCAGCCCCAGCATTTT.

The rearrangement joins TRBV6-1 to TRBJ1-5; no firm D call. Germline CDR1 reads MNHNS; CDR2 reads SASEGT. The germline V and J ends were trimmed by 7 bases and 0 bases, with 4 bases remaining between them. This CDR3 contains 12 residues. CDR3 DNA: TGTGCCAGCACTTATAGCAATCAGCCCCAGCATTTT. Translated, it gives CASTYSNQPQHF.